Given below is one T cell receptor beta chain in context. Its antigen remains unidentified. The entry originates in a study of cytomegalovirus exposure and HLA in healthy donors. Study at large: The same platform was used for the 120 validation repertoires and the roughly 720 first-cohort repertoires, a later analysis reported.

Assay used: immunoSEQ multiplex PCR; TCRdb lists only in-frame clones, some missing. The sample consists of some 200,000 clones, just over 90% of them appearing once. CDR1 is SGHRS and CDR2 is YFSETQ in the germline V gene. The CDR3 is 16 residues long. Trimming cost V 4 bases and J 5 bases; bases outside gene matches: 8. Study findings and constraints: A list of around 160 TCR beta chains associated with cytomegalovirus was given. Reportedly, cytomegalovirus status was diagnosed with high sensitivity and specificity.

The donors formed part of the roughly 110-subject validation cohort, distinct from the roughly 670-subject first cohort. The receptor's source is a woman in her late teens or twenties in good health and CMV-seronegative. Material: PBMCs. J is TRBJ2-1 and V is TRBV5-1; TRBD2 agrees at 11 bases. The CDR3: CASSPLAGGPHNEQFF. The CDR3 DNA follows: TGCGCCAGCAGCCCATTAGCGGGAGGGCCCCACAATGAGCAGTTCTTC.